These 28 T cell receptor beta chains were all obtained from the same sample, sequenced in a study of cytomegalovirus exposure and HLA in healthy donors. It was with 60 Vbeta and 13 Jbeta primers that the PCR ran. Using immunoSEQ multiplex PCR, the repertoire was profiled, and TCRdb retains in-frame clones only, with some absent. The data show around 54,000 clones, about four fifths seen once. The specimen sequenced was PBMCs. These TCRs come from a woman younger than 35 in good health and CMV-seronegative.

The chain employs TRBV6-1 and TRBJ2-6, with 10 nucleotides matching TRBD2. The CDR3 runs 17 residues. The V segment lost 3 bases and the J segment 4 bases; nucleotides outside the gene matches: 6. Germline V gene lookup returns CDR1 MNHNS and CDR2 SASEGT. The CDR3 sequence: CASSEASGRGGANVLTF. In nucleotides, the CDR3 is TGTGCCAGCAGTGAGGCTAGCGGGAGAGGGGGGGCCAACGTCCTGACTTTC.

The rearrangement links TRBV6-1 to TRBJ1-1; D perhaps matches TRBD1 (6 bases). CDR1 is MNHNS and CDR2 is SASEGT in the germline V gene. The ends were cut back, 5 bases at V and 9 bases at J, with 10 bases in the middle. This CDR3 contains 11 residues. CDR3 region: CASSLGQKAFF. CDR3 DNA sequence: TGTGCCAGCAGTTTAGGACAGAAAGCTTTCTTT.

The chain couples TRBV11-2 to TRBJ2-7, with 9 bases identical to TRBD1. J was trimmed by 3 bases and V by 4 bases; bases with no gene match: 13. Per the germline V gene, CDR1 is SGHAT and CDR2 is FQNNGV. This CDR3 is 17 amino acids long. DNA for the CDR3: TGTGCCAGCAGCTCCCCTAACCGGGGACAGGGTGGCTACGAGCAGTACTTC. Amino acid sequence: CASSSPNRGQGGYEQYF.

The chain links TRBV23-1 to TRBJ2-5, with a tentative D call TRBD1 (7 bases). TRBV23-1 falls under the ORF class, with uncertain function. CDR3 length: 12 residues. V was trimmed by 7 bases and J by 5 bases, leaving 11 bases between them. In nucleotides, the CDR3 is TGCGCCAGCAATTCAGGGGGGGAGACCCAGTACTTC. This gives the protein CASNSGGETQYF.

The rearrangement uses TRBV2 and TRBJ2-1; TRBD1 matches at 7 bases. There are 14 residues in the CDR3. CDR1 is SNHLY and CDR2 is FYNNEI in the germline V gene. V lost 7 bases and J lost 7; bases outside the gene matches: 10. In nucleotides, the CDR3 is TGTGCCAGCACCCCAGGGGGTGCAATGAATGAGCAGTTCTTC. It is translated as CASTPGGAMNEQFF.

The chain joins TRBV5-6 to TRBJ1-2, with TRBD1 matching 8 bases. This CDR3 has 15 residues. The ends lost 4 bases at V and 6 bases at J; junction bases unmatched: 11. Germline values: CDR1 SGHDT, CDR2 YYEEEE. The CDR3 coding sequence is TGTGCCAGCAGCACCGGATCAGGGGGCGGGGATGGCTACACCTTC. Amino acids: CASSTGSGGGDGYTF.

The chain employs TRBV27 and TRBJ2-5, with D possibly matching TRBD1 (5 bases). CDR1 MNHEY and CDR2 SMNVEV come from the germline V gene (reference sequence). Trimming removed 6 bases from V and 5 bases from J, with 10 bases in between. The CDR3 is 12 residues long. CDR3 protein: CASSAGRETQYF. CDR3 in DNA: TGTGCCAGCAGCGCAGGGCGGGAGACCCAGTACTTC.

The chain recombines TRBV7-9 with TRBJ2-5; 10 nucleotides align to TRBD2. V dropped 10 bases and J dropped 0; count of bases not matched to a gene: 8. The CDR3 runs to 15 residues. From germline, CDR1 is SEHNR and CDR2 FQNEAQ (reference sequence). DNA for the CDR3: TGTGCCACCTCTAGCGGGAGAGACTACCAAGAGACCCAGTACTTC. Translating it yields CATSSGRDYQETQYF.

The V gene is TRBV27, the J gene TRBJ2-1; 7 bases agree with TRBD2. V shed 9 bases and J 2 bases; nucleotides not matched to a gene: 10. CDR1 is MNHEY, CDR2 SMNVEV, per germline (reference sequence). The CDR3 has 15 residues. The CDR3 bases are TGTGCCAGTTTTAGGGGAGGGCCTGCCTACAATGAGCAGTTCTTC. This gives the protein CASFRGGPAYNEQFF.

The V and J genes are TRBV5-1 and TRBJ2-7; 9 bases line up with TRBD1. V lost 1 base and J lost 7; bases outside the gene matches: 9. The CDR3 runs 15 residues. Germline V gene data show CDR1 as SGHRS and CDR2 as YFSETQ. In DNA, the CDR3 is TGCGCCAGCAGCTTGTCGGGACAGGGCTTATGGGAGCAGTACTTC. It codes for CASSLSGQGLWEQYF.

CDR3 in DNA: TGTGCCAGCATGAGGACAGGGGCGAACTATGGCTACACCTTC. It translates to CASMRTGANYGYTF. The rearrangement joins TRBV28 to TRBJ1-2, with TRBD1 matching over 9 bases. Germline V lookup: CDR1 MDHEN, CDR2 SYDVKM. Unmatched junction bases numbered 5, after V lost 7 bases and J lost 2 bases. This CDR3 is built from 14 residues.

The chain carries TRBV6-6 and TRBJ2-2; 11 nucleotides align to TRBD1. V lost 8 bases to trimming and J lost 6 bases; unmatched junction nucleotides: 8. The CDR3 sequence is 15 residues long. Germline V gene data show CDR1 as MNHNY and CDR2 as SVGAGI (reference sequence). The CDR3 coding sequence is TGTGCCAGCGGAGGGACAGGGGGTCCGGCCGGGGAGCTGTTTTTT. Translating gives CASGGTGGPAGELFF.

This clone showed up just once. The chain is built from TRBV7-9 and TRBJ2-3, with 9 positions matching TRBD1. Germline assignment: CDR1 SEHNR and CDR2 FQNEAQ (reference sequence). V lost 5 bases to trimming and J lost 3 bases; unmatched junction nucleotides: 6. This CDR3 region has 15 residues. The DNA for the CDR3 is TGTGCCAGCAGCACCCCCGGGACAGGGACAGATACGCAGTATTTT. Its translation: CASSTPGTGTDTQYF.

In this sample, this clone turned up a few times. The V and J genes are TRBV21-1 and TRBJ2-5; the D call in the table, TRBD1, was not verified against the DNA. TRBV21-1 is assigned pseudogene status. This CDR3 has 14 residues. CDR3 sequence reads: CASSKGTKGETQYF. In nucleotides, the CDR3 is TGTGCCAGCAGCAAGGGGACAAAGGGGGAGACCCAGTACTTC.

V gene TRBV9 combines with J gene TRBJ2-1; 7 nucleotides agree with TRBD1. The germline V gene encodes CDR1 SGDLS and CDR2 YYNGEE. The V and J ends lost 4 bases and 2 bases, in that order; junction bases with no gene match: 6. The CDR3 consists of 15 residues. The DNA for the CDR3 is TGTGCCAGCAGCTCCGGGACAGCAGCCTACAATGAGCAGTTCTTC. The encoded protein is CASSSGTAAYNEQFF.

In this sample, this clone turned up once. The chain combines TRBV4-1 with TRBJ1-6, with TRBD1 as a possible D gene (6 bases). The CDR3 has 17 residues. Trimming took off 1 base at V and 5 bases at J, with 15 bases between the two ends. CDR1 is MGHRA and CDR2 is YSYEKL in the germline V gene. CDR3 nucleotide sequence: TGCGCCAGCAGCCAAGTGCTTTCGACAGGCAATAATTCACCCCTCCACTTT. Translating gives CASSQVLSTGNNSPLHF.

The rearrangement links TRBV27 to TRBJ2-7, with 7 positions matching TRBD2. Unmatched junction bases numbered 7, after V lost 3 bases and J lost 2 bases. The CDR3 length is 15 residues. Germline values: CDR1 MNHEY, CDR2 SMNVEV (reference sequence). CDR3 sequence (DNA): TGTGCCAGCAGTTTGGGGAGGGAGGCCACCTACGAGCAGTACTTC. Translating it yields CASSLGREATYEQYF.

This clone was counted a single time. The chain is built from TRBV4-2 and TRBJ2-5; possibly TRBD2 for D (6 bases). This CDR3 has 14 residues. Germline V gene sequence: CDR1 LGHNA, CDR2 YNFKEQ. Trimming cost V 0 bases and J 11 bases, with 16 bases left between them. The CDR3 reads CASSQEGTGWYQYF. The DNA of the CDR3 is TGTGCCAGCAGCCAAGAAGGGACTGGATGGTATCAGTACTTC.

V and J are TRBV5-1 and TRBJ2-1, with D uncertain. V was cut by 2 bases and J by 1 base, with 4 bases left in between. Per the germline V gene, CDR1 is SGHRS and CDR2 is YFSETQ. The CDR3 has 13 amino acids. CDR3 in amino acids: CASSFRSYNEQFF. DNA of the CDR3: TGCGCCAGCAGCTTCAGGTCCTACAATGAGCAGTTCTTC. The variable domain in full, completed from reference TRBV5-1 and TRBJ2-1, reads KAGVTQTPRYLIKTRGQQVTLSCSPISGHRSVSWYQQTPGQGLQFLFEYFSETQRNKGNFPGRFSGRQFSNSRSEMNVSTLELGDSALYLCASSFRSYNEQFFGPGTRLTVL.

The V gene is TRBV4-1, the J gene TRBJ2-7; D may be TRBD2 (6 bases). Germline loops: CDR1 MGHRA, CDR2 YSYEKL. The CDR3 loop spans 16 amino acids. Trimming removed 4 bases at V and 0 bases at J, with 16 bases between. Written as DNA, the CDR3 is TGCGCCAGCAGCCCCATGGAGGGCGCGAGCTCCTACGAGCAGTACTTC. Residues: CASSPMEGASSYEQYF.

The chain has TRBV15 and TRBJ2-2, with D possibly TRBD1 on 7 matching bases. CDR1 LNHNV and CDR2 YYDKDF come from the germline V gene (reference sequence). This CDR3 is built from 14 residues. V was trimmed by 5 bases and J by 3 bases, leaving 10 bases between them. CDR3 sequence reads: CATSPGGYTGELFF. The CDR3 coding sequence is TGTGCCACCAGCCCAGGGGGGTACACCGGGGAGCTGTTTTTT.

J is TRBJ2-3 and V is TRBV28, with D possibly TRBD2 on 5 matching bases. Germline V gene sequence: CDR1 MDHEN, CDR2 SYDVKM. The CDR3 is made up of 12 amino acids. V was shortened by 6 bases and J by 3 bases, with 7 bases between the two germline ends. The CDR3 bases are TGTGCCAGCAGATCGGGAACAGATACGCAGTATTTT. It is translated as CASRSGTDTQYF.

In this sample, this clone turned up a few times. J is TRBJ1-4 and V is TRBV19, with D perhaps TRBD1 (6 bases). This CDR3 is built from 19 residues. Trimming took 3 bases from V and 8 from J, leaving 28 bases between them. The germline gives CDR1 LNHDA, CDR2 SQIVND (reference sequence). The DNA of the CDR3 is TGTGCCAGTAGTATCGGGTCAGGTCGTTGGGGGCGCGATAAGGAAAAACTGTTTTTT. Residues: CASSIGSGRWGRDKEKLFF. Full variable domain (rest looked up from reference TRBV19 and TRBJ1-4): DGGITQSPKYLFRKEGQNVTLSCEQNLNHDAMYWYRQDPGQGLRLIYYSQIVNDFQKGDIAEGYSVSREKKESFPLTVTSAQKNPTAFYLCASSIGSGRWGRDKEKLFFGSGTQLSVL.

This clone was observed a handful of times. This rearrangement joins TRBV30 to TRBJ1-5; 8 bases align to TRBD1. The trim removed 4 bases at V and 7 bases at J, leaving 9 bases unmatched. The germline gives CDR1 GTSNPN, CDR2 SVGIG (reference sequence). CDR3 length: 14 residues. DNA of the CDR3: TGTGCCTGGACACTACAGGGGGTCGGGCAGCCCCAGCATTTT. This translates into CAWTLQGVGQPQHF.

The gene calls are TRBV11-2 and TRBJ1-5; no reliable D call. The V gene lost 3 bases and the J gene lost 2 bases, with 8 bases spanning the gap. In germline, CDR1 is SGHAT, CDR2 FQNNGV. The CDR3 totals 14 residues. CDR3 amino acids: CASSLRGRNQPQHF. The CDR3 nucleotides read TGTGCCAGCAGCTTGAGAGGTCGCAATCAGCCCCAGCATTTT.

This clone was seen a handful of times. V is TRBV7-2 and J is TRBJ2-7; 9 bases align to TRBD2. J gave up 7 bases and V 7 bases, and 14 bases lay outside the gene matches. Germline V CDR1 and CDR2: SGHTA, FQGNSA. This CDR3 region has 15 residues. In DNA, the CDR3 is TGTGCCAGCAACGCATTAGCGGGAGTAACGGAGGAGCAGTACTTC. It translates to CASNALAGVTEEQYF.

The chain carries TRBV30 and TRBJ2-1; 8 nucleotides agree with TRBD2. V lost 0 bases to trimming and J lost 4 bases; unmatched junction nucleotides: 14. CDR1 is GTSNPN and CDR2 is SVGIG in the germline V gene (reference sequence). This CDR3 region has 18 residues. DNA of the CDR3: TGTGCCTGGAGTGTAATTCTAGCGGGCCGGGGGCATTACAATGAGCAGTTCTTC. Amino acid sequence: CAWSVILAGRGHYNEQFF. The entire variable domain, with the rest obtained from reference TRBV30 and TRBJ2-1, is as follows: SQTIHQWPATLVQPVGSPLSLECTVEGTSNPNLYWYRQAAGRGLQLLFYSVGIGQISSEVPQNLSASRPQDRQFILSSKKLLLSDSGFYLCAWSVILAGRGHYNEQFFGPGTRLTVL.

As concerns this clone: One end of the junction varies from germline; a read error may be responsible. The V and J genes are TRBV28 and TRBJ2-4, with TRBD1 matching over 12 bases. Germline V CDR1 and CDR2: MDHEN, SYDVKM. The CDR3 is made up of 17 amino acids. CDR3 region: CASSLGTGGDAKNSQYF. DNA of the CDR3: TGTGCCAGCAGTTTGGGGACAGGGGGCGACGCCAAAAACAGTCAGTACTTC.